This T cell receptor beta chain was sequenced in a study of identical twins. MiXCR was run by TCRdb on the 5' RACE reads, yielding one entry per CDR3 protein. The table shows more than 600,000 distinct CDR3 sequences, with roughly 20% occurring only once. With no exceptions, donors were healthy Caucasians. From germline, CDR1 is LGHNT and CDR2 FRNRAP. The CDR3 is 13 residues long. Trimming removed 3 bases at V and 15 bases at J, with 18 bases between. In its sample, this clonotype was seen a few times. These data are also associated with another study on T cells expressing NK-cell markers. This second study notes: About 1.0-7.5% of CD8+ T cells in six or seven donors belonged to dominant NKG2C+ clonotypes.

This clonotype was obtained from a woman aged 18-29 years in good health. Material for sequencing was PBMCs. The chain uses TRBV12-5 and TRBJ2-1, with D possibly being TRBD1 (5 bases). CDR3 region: CASGFREYGPRFF. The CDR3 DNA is TGTGCTAGTGGTTTCAGGGAATACGGACCCCGGTTCTTC.